This TCR beta chain was observed in a study of cytomegalovirus exposure and HLA in healthy donors. Primers included in the PCR were 60 Vbeta and 13 Jbeta primers. Authors' processing steps: In a later analysis, some 10 million of 75 million to 90 million unique beta chains occurred in at least two donors. The protocol was immunoSEQ multiplex PCR, while the TCRdb copy is restricted to in-frame clones and leaves out a portion. The DNA gave D and trimming, while V, J and clone size come from that table. Of under 200,000 clones in the sample, approximately 88% are singletons; the top ten hold around 0.93%. Concerning this clone itself: Its target is unknown.

Study-wide findings and caveats: A few V segments could not be told apart, such as TRBV6-2 and TRBV6-3, and were left out. Overall, approximately 150 TCR beta chains were annotated as cytomegalovirus-associated.

When sampled, the donors appeared nominally healthy, though they likely had unrecorded immune exposures. J lost 6 bases, V lost 1 base, and 4 bases had no gene match. This CDR3 region has 14 residues. Germline V gene sequence: CDR1 LNHDA, CDR2 SQIVND (reference sequence). The origin of this receptor is a man younger than 45 in good health and CMV-seronegative. The J gene is TRBJ1-2, the V gene TRBV19; 8 bases map to TRBD1. Sequencing was carried out using PBMCs. CDR3 sequence reads: CASSIVGQVDGYTF. The CDR3 region has the DNA TGTGCCAGTAGTATAGTGGGACAGGTTGATGGCTACACCTTC.